The rows below give T cell receptor beta chains drawn from one sample of a study of shared clonotypes between healthy human individuals. The assay was immunoSEQ multiplex PCR, and TCRdb's table has in-frame clones only and misses some. The sample holds about 2.4 million clones, around nine tenths seen once. Sequenced material: naive CD4+ T cells sorted from blood. These receptors all stem from a young man in good health. Each CDR3 is given with its conserved first and last residue. Fields, in order: J gene, clone size, V gene, D gene, CDR3 protein, CDR3 DNA. The D gene is left open where the match is weak. For some rows the clone size is stated as once, few or many, or as a class when expanded; others skip it.

TRBJ1-2 | - | TRBV5-1 | TRBD1 | CASTAADNRGGYTF | TGCGCCAGCACGGCCGCAGACAACAGGGGTGGCTACACCTTC
TRBJ2-1 | once | TRBV15 | TRBD2 | CATVRAGEASYNEQFF | TGTGCCACCGTCCGCGCGGGGGAGGCATCCTACAATGAGCAGTTCTTC
TRBJ1-6 | - | TRBV5-1 | - | CASSLDAGVGSPLHF | TGCGCCAGCAGCTTGGATGCTGGGGTTGGGTCACCCCTCCACTTT
TRBJ2-7 | - | TRBV10-3 | - | CATGPQGNEQYF | TGTGCCACGGGCCCGCAGGGGAACGAGCAGTACTTC
TRBJ2-7 | - | TRBV11-2 | - | CASSFYSGGGEQQYF | TGTGCCAGCAGCTTCTACAGTGGGGGAGGCGAACAGCAGTACTTC
TRBJ1-2 | - | TRBV5-4 | TRBD1 | CASSNPTQGVFTNYGYTF | TGTGCCAGCAGCAACCCAACACAGGGGGTATTTACTAACTATGGCTACACCTTC
TRBJ2-2 | - | TRBV11-3 | TRBD2 | CASSLVRAGGPNTGELFF | TGTGCCAGCAGCCTAGTCCGCGCGGGGGGTCCGAACACCGGGGAGCTGTTTTTT
TRBJ2-2 | - | TRBV7-2 | - | CASSRFRPGANTGELFF | TGTGCCAGCAGCCGTTTCCGACCCGGAGCGAACACCGGGGAGCTGTTTTTT
TRBJ2-7 | - | TRBV18 | - | CASSRREDSYEQYF | TGTGCCAGCTCACGGCGGGAAGACTCCTACGAGCAGTACTTC
TRBJ2-5 | - | TRBV9 | - | CASSARGAETQYF | TGTGCCAGCAGCGCTAGGGGGGCGGAGACCCAGTACTTC
TRBJ1-3 | once | TRBV19 | - | CASSIETIYPSGNTIYF | TGTGCCAGTAGTATAGAAACAATATACCCCTCTGGAAACACCATATATTTT
TRBJ2-7 | - | TRBV25-1 | - | CASTGDNYEQYF | TGTGCCAGCACAGGGGACAACTACGAGCAGTACTTC
TRBJ2-7 | - | TRBV7-2 | TRBD2 | CASSLWASGSGEQYF | TGTGCCAGCAGCCTCTGGGCAAGCGGGAGTGGGGAGCAGTACTTC
TRBJ2-5 | - | TRBV5-1 | TRBD1 | CASSGTGPRETQYF | TGCGCCAGCAGCGGGACAGGGCCGCGGGAGACCCAGTACTTC
TRBJ2-5 | - | TRBV10-3 | TRBD2 | CAISLGGGGQETQYF | TGTGCCATCAGTCTGGGCGGGGGAGGACAAGAGACCCAGTACTTC
TRBJ2-3 | - | TRBV12-5 | - | CASGLVRAEEHTDTQYF | TGTGCTAGTGGTTTGGTACGGGCGGAGGAGCACACAGATACGCAGTATTTT
TRBJ2-7 | - | TRBV2 | TRBD1 | CASSEGQAPAVREQYF | TGTGCCAGCAGTGAGGGACAGGCTCCCGCTGTGAGGGAGCAGTACTTC
TRBJ2-1 | - | TRBV5-1 | - | CASSLENPSSYNEQFF | TGCGCCAGCAGCTTGGAAAACCCGAGCTCCTACAATGAGCAGTTCTTC
TRBJ2-7 | - | TRBV29-1 | TRBD1 | CSVVGQGSPYEQYF | TGCAGCGTTGTCGGACAGGGTAGTCCCTACGAGCAGTACTTC
TRBJ1-2 | once | TRBV7-2 | - | CASSPANQLDGYTF | TGTGCCAGCAGCCCAGCTAACCAGTTAGATGGCTACACCTTC
TRBJ2-3 | once | TRBV5-4 | TRBD2 | CASSSGLADTDTQYF | TGTGCCAGCAGCTCAGGACTAGCGGACACAGATACGCAGTATTTT
TRBJ2-7 | - | TRBV29-1 | - | CSVSRDSYEQYF | TGCAGCGTTTCCAGGGACTCCTACGAGCAGTACTTC
TRBJ2-7 | - | TRBV7-2 | - | CASSGSVGYEQYF | TGTGCCAGCAGCGGATCTGTAGGGTACGAGCAGTACTTC
TRBJ2-5 | - | TRBV5-1 | - | CASSFGVQETQYF | TGCGCCAGCAGCTTCGGGGTCCAAGAGACCCAGTACTTC
TRBJ2-2 | - | TRBV5-1 | - | CASSRTRDGVYTGELFF | TGCGCCAGCAGCCGTACCCGGGACGGAGTTTACACCGGGGAGCTGTTTTTT
TRBJ1-1 | few | TRBV11-2 | - | CASSLGTNFEAFF | TGTGCCAGCAGCTTAGGAACAAACTTTGAAGCTTTCTTT
TRBJ2-7 | - | TRBV9 | - | CASSEGGGVPPYEQYF | TGTGCCAGCAGCGAGGGTGGGGGAGTTCCCCCCTACGAGCAGTACTTC